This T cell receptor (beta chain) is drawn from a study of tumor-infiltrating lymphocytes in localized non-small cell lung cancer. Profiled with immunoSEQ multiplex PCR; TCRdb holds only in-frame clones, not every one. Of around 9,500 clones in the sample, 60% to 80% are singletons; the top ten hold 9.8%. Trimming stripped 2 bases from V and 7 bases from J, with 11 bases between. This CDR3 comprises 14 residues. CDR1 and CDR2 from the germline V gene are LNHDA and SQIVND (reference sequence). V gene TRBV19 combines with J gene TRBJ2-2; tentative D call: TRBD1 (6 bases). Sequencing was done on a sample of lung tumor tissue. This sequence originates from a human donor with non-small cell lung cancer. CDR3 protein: CASSITGTGGELFF. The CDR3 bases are TGTGCCAGTAGTATAACAGGGACGGGCGGGGAGCTGTTTTTT.